At least ten counts were recorded for the clone carrying this T cell receptor (beta chain). With TRAV- and TRBV-specific primers, first-strand cDNA was made, covering the alpha and beta chains. The authors amplified TCRs for 20 to 25 PCR cycles with a constant-region primer and a V-primer adapter. mRNA isolates were amplified via in vitro transcription. TCRdb reanalysed the reads using MiXCR and keeps one entry per CDR3 protein. Of approximately 70,000 distinct CDR3 sequences listed, around 30% are singletons. This sample was included in a study of low-dose radiotherapy and immunotherapy resistance in tumors. Whole-study context: Per fraction, Cohort 1 was given 0.5 Gy every 2 weeks, for a total of 6.5 Gy. Patients took aspirin 300 mg by mouth once daily. This continued for four cycles, starting on cycle 1 day 1.

Time point given: before trial treatment. Low-dose radiotherapy, low-dose cyclophosphamide, aspirin, ipilimumab and nivolumab were all given to the donors. The clonotype comes from a female donor with ovarian cancer. The sample in question was PBMCs, obtained before treatment.

The DNA of the CDR3 is TGTGCCAGCAGCCATGGTAGCGGGAGGGCCTCTGAGACCCAGTACTTC. Translating it yields CASSHGSGRASETQYF. V and J are TRBV7-2 and TRBJ2-5, with 11 nucleotides matching TRBD2. V was pared by 5 bases and J by 5 bases, with 10 bases of the junction left unmatched. The CDR3 is 16 amino acids. Germline loops: CDR1 SGHTA, CDR2 FQGNSA.